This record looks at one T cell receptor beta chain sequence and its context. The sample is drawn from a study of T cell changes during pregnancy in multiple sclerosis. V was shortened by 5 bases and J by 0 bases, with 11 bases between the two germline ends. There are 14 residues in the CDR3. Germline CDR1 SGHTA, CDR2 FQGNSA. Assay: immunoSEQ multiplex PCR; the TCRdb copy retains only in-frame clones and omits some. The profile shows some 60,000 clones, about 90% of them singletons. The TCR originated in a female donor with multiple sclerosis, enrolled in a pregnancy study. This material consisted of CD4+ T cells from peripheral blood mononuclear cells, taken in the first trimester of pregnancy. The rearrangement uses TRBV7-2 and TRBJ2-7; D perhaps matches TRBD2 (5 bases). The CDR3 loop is CASSLRTLSYEQYF. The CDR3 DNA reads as TGTGCCAGCAGCCTACGGACTCTCTCCTACGAGCAGTACTTC. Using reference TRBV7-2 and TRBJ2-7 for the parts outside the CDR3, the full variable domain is GAGVSQSPSNKVTEKGKDVELRCDPISGHTALYWYRQSLGQGLEFLIYFQGNSAPDKSGLPSDRFSAERTGGSVSTLTIQRTQQEDSAVYLCASSLRTLSYEQYFGPGTRLTVT.